This TCR beta chain was profiled in a study of Graves' ophthalmopathy and Graves' hyperthyroidism. Study summary: The term stable hyperthyroidism indicated an absence of ophthalmopathy within 18 months of follow-up. Regarding the study as a whole: With almost 90% sensitivity and about 83% specificity, a 13-signature model separated ophthalmopathy from stable hyperthyroidism. Among expanded thyroid clonotypes above 0.001 frequency, most also occurred in blood.

About this clonotype itself: Its antigen is currently unknown.

Orbital computed tomography and thyroid ultrasound, along with TRAb, serum thyroxine and clinical symptoms, underpinned diagnosis. The study amplified TCR beta CDR3 regions using RNA transcripts. Scientists carried out first-round RT-PCR using HTBI primers and then a second-round multiplex PCR. TCRdb independently ran MiXCR on the multiplex PCR reads; one entry per CDR3 protein. The sample records 900,000 to 1,200,000 distinct CDR3 sequences, 35% to 40% being singletons. Germline CDR1 and CDR2: SNHLY and FYNNEI. The CDR3 consists of 15 residues. Unmatched junction bases numbered 9, after V lost 6 bases and J lost 5 bases.

This chain links TRBV2 with TRBJ2-2; 7 bases match TRBD1. This TCR was recovered from an adult man with Graves' hyperthyroidism. Sequencing input: peripheral blood or thyroid tissue (not recorded which). The CDR3 loop reads CASSMTGLRTGELFF. The CDR3 DNA is TGTGCCAGCAGCATGACAGGGCTACGGACCGGGGAGCTGTTTTTT.